The T cell receptor (beta chain) under discussion was sequenced for a study of blood T cells in healthy people across ages. Primers used in a second PCR of about 6 to 11 cycles were a sample-barcoded 5' primer and a J-beta primer mix. TCRdb re-called the 5' RACE reads through MiXCR, storing one row per CDR3 protein. The sample yields hundreds of thousands of distinct CDR3 sequences, 40% to 50% seen once. Every donor provided around 10 milliliters of peripheral blood. Overall study results and limits: Unsorted PBMC material precluded a definitive naive versus antigen-experienced comparison. The authors considered diversity estimates from one million T cells to be underestimates.

CDR3 size: 15 residues. The germline CDR1 and CDR2 sequences are ENHRY and SYGVKD. V lost 3 bases to trimming and J lost 4 bases; unmatched junction nucleotides: 6. A word on this clonotype: Its antigen is not known.

The receptor's source is an elderly man in good health. The rearrangement joins TRBV10-3 to TRBJ2-1, with 7 bases aligning to TRBD2. Source material: blood. This CDR3 reads CAISDGQREYNEQFF. CDR3 coding DNA: TGTGCCATCAGTGATGGCCAGCGGGAATACAATGAGCAGTTCTTC.